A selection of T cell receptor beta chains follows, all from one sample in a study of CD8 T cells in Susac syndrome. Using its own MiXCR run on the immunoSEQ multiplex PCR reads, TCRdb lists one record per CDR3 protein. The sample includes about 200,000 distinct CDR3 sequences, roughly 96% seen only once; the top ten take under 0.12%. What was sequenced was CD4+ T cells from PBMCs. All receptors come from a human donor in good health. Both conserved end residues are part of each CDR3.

CASSSWTGITEAFF	TRBV7-8	TRBJ1-1
CASSQNRNQPQHF	TRBV4-3	TRBJ1-5
CATHGRGDTQYF	TRBV6-6	TRBJ2-3
CASSPAQGFSGANVLTF	TRBV7-9	TRBJ2-6
CASSWTSGGNEQFF	TRBV12-3/TRBV12-4	TRBJ2-1
CASSFNSNQPQHF	TRBV12-3/TRBV12-4	TRBJ1-5
CASTNQHFEQYF	TRBV11-2	TRBJ2-7
CSARDYQGASTEAFF	TRBV20-1	TRBJ1-1
CASGRDGRFQETQYF	TRBV4-2	TRBJ2-5
CSVMTVSDTEAFF	TRBV29-1	TRBJ1-1
CASSPGIEDTEAFF	TRBV23-1	TRBJ1-1
CSARAAGTETQYF	TRBV20-1	TRBJ2-5
CSVATVGNIQYF	TRBV29-1	TRBJ2-4
CASSEALGQSYEQYF	TRBV6-1	TRBJ2-7
CASSAAPTGCRQPQHF	TRBV9	TRBJ1-5
CASSPGDRRSYEQYF	TRBV18	TRBJ2-7
CASSLVGGRSNQPQHF	TRBV5-8	TRBJ1-5
CASSLQAGGSTEAFF	TRBV12-3/TRBV12-4	TRBJ1-1
CASSVDRGAGSQQYF	TRBV5-4	TRBJ2-7
CSALPPGLAGGRSYNEQFF	TRBV29-1	TRBJ2-1
CASSLLGHLSTDTQYF	TRBV9	TRBJ2-3
CASSREGRYTDTQYF	TRBV5-4	TRBJ2-3
CASSEYGRGLATEAFF	TRBV25-1	TRBJ1-1
CASSLAPGGGEKLFF	TRBV7-9	TRBJ1-4
CASSELLGDTEAFF	TRBV19	TRBJ1-1
CASSLRDRSSYEQYF	TRBV9	TRBJ2-7
CASSLIVSGQPQHF	TRBV7-8	TRBJ1-5
CASSTDRGYTGELFF	TRBV7-9	TRBJ2-2
CTRQAMNTEAFF	TRBV20-1	TRBJ1-1
CASSGGVDRDNQYF	TRBV5-5	TRBJ2-5
CAISLYQAYSYNEQFF	TRBV10-3	TRBJ2-1
CASSLGQVEGAYEQYF	TRBV11-2	TRBJ2-7
CASSIGQGSYEQYF	TRBV27	TRBJ2-7
CASSLSAAREQYF	TRBV5-1	TRBJ2-7
CASSSGISGYEQYF	TRBV7-2	TRBJ2-7
CSGTRGTEAFF	TRBV29-1	TRBJ1-1
CSAPRGELNTEAFF	TRBV20-1	TRBJ1-1
CASSPSGPQEGQFF	TRBV18	TRBJ2-1
CSVGPPGGKYGYTF	TRBV29-1	TRBJ1-2
CSAGGGTDRDTDTQYF	TRBV20-1	TRBJ2-3
CASSEEREQYF	TRBV2	TRBJ2-7
CASSTGTGNSPLHF	TRBV6-2/TRBV6-3	TRBJ1-6
CSARTLGAGAF	TRBV20-1	TRBJ1-4
CASSRNRDRADEQYF	TRBV4-1	TRBJ2-7
CASSLGLGGSTEAFF	TRBV7-8	TRBJ1-1
CASSWGSGTQDGKLFF	TRBV7-2	TRBJ1-4
CASSPVTSGGRTDTQYF	TRBV18	TRBJ2-3
CASSEALGSPLHF	TRBV2	TRBJ1-6
CASSFGGEQFNYGYTF	TRBV19	TRBJ1-2
CASSSGQGEDYEQYF	TRBV5-6	TRBJ2-7
CASCPGLGTGLGETQYF	TRBV12-3/TRBV12-4	TRBJ2-5
CSALLQGTGEQYF	TRBV20-1	TRBJ2-7
CASSPRTSGDEQYF	TRBV5-4	TRBJ2-7